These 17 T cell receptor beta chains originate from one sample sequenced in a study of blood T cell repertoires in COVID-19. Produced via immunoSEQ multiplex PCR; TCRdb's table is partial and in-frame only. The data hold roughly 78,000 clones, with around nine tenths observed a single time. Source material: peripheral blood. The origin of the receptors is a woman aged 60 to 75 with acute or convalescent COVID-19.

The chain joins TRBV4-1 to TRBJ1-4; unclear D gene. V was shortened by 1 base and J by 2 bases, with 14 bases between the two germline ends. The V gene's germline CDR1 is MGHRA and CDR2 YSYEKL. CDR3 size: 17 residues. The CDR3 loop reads CASSQGRAPRTNEKLFF. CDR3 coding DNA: TGCGCCAGCAGCCAAGGGAGGGCCCCAAGGACTAATGAAAAACTGTTTTTT.

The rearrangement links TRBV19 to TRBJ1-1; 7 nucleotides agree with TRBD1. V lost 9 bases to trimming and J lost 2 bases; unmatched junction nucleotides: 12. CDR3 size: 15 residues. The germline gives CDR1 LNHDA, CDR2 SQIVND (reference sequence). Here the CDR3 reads CASVVTGTANTEAFF. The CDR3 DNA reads TGTGCCAGCGTCGTCACCGGGACAGCCAACACTGAAGCTTTCTTT.

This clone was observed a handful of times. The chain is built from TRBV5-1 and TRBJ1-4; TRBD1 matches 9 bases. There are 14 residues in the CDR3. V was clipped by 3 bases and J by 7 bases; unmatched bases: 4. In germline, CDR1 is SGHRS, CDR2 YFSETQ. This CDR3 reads CASSWGQGSEKLFF. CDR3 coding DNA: TGCGCCAGCAGCTGGGGACAGGGTAGTGAAAAACTGTTTTTT. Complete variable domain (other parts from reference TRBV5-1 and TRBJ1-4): KAGVTQTPRYLIKTRGQQVTLSCSPISGHRSVSWYQQTPGQGLQFLFEYFSETQRNKGNFPGRFSGRQFSNSRSEMNVSTLELGDSALYLCASSWGQGSEKLFFGSGTQLSVL.

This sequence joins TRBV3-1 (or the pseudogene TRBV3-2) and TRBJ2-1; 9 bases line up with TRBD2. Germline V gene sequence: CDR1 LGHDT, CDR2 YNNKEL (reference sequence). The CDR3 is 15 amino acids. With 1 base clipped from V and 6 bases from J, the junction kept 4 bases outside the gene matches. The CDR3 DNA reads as TGTGCCAGCAGCCAAGGTAGCGGGAGCCCCAATGAGCAGTTCTTC. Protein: CASSQGSGSPNEQFF.

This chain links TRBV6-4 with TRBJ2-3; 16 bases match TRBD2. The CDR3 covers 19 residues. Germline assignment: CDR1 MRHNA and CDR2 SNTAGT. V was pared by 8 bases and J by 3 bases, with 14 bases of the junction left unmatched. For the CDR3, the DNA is TGTGCCAGCCCTGCCCCAGGGACTAGCGGGAGGGCCAATACAGATACGCAGTATTTT. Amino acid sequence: CASPAPGTSGRANTDTQYF.

CDR3 sequence reads: CASRTDRIDNGYTF. In DNA, the CDR3 is TGTGCCAGCAGAACGGACAGGATTGATAATGGCTACACCTTC. J is TRBJ1-2 and V is TRBV7-2; 7 bases are shared with TRBD1. The CDR3 covers 14 residues. Unmatched junction bases numbered 10, after V lost 6 bases and J lost 6 bases. Germline CDR1 and CDR2: SGHTA and FQGNSA.

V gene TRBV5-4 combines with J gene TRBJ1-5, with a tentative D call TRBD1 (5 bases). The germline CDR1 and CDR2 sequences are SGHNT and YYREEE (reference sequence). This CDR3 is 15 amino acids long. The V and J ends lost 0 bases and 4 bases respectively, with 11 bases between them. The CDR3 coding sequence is TGTGCCAGCAGCTTGGGGGGGGGAACAAATCAGCCCCAGCATTTT. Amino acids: CASSLGGGTNQPQHF.

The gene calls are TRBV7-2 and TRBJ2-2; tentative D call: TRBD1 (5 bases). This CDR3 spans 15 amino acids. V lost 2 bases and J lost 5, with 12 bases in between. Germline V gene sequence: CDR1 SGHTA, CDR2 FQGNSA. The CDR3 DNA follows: TGTGCCAGCAGCTTACAGGGTTATGGGACCGGGGAGCTGTTTTTT. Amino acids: CASSLQGYGTGELFF.

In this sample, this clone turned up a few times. Written as DNA, the CDR3 is TGTGCCAGCAGCTCGACTAGCGGTGATAACAATGAGCAGTTCTTC. It yields the protein CASSSTSGDNNEQFF. V usage is TRBV11-3 and J usage is TRBJ2-1; 9 bases map to TRBD2. V trimming: 4 bases; J trimming: 5 bases; junction bases outside the gene matches: 6. The germline V gene encodes CDR1 SGHNT and CDR2 YENEEA. The CDR3 is made up of 15 amino acids.

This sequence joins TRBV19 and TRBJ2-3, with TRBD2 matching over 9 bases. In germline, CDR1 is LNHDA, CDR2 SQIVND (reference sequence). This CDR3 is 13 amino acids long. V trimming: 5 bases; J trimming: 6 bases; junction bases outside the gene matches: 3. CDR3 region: CASSLGLADTQYF. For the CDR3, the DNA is TGTGCCAGTAGTTTGGGACTAGCTGATACGCAGTATTTT.

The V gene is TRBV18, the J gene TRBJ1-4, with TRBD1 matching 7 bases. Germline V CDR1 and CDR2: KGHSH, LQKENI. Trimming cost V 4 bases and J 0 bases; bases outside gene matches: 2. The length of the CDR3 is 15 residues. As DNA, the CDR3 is TGTGCCAGCTCACAGGGGACAGCAACTAATGAAAAACTGTTTTTT. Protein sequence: CASSQGTATNEKLFF.

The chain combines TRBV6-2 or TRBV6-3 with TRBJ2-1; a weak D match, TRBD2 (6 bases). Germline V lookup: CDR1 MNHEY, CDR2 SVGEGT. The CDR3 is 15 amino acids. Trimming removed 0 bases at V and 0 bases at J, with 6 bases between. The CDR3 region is CASSYSGGSYNEQFF. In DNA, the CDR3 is TGTGCCAGCAGTTACTCGGGGGGCTCCTACAATGAGCAGTTCTTC.

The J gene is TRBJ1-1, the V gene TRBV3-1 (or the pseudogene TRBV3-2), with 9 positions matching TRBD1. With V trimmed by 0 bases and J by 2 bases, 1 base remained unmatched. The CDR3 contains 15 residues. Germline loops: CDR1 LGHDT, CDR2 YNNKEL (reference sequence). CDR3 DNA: TGTGCCAGCAGCCAAGAGGGACAGGGTAACACTGAAGCTTTCTTT. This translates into CASSQEGQGNTEAFF.

The CDR3 spells CAWSQAFHEQFF. CDR3 sequence (DNA): TGTGCCTGGAGTCAAGCGTTTCATGAGCAGTTCTTC. The chain employs TRBV30 and TRBJ2-1; D is uncertain. The CDR3 totals 12 residues. Trimming removed 2 bases from V and 8 bases from J, with 10 bases in between. CDR1 is GTSNPN, CDR2 SVGIG, per germline (reference sequence). Drawing the rest from reference TRBV30 and TRBJ2-1, the complete variable domain is SQTIHQWPATLVQPVGSPLSLECTVEGTSNPNLYWYRQAAGRGLQLLFYSVGIGQISSEVPQNLSASRPQDRQFILSSKKLLLSDSGFYLCAWSQAFHEQFFGPGTRLTVL.

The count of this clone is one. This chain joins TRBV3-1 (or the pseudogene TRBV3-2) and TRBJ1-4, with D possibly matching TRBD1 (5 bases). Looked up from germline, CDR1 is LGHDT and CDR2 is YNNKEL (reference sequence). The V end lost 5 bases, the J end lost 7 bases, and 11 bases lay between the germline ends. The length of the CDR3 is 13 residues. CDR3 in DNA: TGTGCCAGCAGCGCAGGGTTGATTGAAAAACTGTTTTTT. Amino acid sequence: CASSAGLIEKLFF.

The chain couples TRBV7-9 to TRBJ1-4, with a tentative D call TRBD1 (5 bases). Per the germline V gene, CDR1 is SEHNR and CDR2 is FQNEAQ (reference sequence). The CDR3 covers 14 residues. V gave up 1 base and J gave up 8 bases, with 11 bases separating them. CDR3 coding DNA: TGTGCCAGCAGCTTAGTTCAGGGTGGAGAAAAACTGTTTTTT. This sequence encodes CASSLVQGGEKLFF.

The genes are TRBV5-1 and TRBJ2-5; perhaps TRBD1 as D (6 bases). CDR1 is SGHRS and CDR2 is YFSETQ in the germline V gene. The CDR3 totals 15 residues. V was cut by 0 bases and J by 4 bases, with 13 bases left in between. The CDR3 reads CASSLAAQQGETQYF. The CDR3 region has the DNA TGCGCCAGCAGCTTGGCGGCCCAACAGGGAGAGACCCAGTACTTC.